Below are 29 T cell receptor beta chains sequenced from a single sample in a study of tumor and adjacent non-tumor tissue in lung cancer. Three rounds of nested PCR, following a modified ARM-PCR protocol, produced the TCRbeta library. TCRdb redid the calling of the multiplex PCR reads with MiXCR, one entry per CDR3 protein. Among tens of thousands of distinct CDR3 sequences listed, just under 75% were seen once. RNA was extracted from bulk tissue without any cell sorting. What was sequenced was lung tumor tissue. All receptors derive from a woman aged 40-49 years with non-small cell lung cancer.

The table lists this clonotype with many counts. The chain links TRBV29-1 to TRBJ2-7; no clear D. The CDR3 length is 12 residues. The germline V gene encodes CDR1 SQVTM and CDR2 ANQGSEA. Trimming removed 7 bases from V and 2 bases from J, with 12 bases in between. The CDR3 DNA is TGCAGCGAGGACCGCTTTCCCTACGAGCAGTACTTC. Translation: CSEDRFPYEQYF.

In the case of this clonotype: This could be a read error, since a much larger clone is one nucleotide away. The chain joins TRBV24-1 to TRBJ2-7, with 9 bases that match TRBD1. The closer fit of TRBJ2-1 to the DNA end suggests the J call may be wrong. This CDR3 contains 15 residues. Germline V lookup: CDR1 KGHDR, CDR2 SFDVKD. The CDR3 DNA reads TGTGCCACCAGTGATCCAGGACAGGGGAGCTACGAGCAGTTCTTC. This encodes CATSDPGQGSYEQFF.

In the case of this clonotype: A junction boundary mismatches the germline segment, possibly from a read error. As DNA, the CDR3 is TGTAGTGCTAGAAGCGACAGTCCTGGGGTTCTTTTC. It codes for CSARSDSPGVLF. The chain carries TRBV20-1 and TRBJ2-7, with D tentatively TRBD1 (5 bases). The CDR3 loop spans 12 amino acids. The germline gives CDR1 DFQATT, CDR2 SNEGSKA (reference sequence).

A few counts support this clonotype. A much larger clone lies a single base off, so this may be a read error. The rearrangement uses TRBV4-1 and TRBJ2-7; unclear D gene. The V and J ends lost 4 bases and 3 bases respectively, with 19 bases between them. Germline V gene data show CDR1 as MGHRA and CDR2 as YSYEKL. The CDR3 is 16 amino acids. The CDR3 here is CASSPYPPHNFYEQYF. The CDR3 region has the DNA TGCGCCAGCAGCCCCTACCCCCCGCACAACTTCTACGAGCAGTACTTC.

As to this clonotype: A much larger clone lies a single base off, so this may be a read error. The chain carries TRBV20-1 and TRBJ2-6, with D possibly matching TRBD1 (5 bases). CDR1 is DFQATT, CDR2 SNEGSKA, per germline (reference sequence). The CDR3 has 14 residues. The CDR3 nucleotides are TGCAGTGCTAGCCCATACTCTGGGGCCAACGCCCTGACTTTC. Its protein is CSASPYSGANALTF.

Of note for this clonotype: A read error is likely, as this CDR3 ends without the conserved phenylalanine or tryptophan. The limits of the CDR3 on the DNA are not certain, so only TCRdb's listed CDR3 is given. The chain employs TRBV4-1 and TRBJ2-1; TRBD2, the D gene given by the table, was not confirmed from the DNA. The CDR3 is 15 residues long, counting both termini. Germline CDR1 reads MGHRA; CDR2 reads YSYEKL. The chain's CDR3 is CASRMERGTYNEQFL.

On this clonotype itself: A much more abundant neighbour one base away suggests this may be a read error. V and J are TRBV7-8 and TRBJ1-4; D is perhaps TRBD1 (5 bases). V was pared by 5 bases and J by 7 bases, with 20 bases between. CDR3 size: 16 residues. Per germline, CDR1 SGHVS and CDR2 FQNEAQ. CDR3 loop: CASSKTTVGHGEKLFF. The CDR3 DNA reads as TGTGCCAGCAGCAAGACGACGGTGGGGCACGGTGAAAAACTGTTTTTT.

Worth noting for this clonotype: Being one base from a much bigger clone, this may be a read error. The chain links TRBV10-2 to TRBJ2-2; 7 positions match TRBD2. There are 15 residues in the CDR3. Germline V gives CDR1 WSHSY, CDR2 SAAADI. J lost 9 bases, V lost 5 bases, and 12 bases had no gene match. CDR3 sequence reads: CASSSSGIGARELFF. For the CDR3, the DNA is TGCGCCAGCAGTTCAAGCGGGATCGGCGCCAGGGAGCTGTTTTTT.

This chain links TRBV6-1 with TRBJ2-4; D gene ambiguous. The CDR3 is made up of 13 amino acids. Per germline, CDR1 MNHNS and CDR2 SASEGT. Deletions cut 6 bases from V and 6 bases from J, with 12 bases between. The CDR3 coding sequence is TGTGCCAGCAGCGATGCGGCGGTAAACATTCAGTACTTC. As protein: CASSDAAVNIQYF.

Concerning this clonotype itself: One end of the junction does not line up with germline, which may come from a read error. CDR3 amino acids: CASSPGVRETQYF. CDR3 DNA: TGTGCCAGCAGCCCAGGGGTTCGGGAGACCCAGTATTTC. The genes are TRBV7-3 and TRBJ2-5, with D perhaps being TRBD1 or TRBD2 (6 bases each). This CDR3 comprises 13 residues. The germline gives CDR1 SGHTA, CDR2 FQGTGA.

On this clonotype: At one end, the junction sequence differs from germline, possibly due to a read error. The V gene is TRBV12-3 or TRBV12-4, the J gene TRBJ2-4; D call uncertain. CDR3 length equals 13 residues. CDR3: CASSGRMGNIQYF. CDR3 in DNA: TGTGCTAGCAGTGGCCGGATGGGAAACATTCAGTACTTC.

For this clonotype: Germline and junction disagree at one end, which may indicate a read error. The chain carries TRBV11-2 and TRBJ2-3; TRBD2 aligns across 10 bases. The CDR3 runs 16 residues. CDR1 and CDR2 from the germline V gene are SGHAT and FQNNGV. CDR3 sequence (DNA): TGTGCCAGCACACCTCCTATAGCGGGGGGCACAAATACGCTGTATTTT. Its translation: CASTPPIAGGTNTLYF.

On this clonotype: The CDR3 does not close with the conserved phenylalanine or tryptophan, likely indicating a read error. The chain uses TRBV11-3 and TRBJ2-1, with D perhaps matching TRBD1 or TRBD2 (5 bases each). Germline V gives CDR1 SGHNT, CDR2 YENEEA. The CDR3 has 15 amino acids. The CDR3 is CVSSLGAGSYDEQFY. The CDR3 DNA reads TGTGTCAGCAGCTTAGGGGCGGGTTCCTACGATGAGCAGTTCTAC.

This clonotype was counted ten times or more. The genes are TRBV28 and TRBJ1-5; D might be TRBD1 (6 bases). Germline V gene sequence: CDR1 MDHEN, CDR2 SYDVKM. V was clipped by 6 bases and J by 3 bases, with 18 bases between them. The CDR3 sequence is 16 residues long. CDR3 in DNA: TGTGCCAGCAGACAAGCCAGGGGATGGGCCAATCAGCCCCAGCATTTT. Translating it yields CASRQARGWANQPQHF.

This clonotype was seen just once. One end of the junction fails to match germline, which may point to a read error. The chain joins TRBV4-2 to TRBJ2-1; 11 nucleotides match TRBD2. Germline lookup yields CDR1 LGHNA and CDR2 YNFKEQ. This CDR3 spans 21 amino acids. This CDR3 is CVSIQDQGTSGFGGSYSEQFF. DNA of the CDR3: TGTGTCAGCATCCAAGATCAGGGGACTAGCGGATTTGGGGGCTCCTACAGTGAGCAGTTCTTC.

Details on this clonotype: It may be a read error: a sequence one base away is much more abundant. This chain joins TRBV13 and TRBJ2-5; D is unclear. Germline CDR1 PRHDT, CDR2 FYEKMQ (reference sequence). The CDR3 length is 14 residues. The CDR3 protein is CAGSFFWRKETQYF. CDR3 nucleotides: TGTGCCGGCAGCTTCTTTTGGAGAAAAGAGACCCAGTACTTC.

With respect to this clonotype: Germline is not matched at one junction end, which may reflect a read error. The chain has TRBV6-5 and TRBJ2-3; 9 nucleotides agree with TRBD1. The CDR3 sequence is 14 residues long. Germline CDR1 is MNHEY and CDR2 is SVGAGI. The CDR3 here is CANRMTGGSDTQYF. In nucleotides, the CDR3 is TGTGCCAACAGAATGACAGGGGGGTCAGATACGCAGTATTTC.

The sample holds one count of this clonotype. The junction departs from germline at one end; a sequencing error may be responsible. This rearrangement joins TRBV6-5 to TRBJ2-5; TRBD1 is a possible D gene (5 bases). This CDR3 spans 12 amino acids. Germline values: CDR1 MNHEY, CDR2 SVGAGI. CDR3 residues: CATGLQKETRYF. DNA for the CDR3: TGCGCTACAGGATTACAAAAAGAGACCCGGTACTTC.

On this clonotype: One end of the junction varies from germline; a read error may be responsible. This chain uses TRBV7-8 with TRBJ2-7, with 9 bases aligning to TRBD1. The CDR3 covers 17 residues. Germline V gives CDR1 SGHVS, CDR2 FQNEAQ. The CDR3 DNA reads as TGTGCAAGCAGCTTCAGGACAGGGGAAAGTAGCTCCTACGAGCAGTACTTC. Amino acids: CASSFRTGESSSYEQYF.

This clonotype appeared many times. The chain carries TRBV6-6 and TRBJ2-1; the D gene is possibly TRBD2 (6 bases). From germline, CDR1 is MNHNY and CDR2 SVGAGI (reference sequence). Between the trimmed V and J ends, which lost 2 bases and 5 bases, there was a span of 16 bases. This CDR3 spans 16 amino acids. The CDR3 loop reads CASSYGTDLRHNEQFF. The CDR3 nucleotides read TGTGCCAGCAGTTACGGGACTGACCTGCGTCACAATGAGCAGTTCTTC.

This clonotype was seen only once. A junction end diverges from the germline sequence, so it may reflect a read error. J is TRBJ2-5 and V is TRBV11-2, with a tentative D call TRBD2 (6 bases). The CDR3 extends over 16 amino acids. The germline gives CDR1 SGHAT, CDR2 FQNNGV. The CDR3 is CASSLVGRRAQGTQYF. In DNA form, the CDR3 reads TGCGCCAGCAGCTTAGTTGGGCGGAGGGCCCAAGGGACCCAATACTTC.

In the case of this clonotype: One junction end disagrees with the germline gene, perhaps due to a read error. CDR3 protein: CAISPWGSSDTQYF. In DNA, the CDR3 is TGTGCCATCAGCCCATGGGGGAGCTCAGATACGCAGTATTTT. The gene calls are TRBV7-3 and TRBJ2-3; TRBD1 or TRBD2 may be the D gene (5 bases each). In germline, CDR1 is SGHTA, CDR2 FQGTGA. The CDR3 is 14 residues long. The full variable domain, rest sourced from reference TRBV7-3 and TRBJ2-3, is GAGVSQTPSNKVTEKGKYVELRCDPISGHTALYWYRQSLGQGPEFLIYFQGTGAADDSGLPNDRFFAVRPEGSVSTLKIQRTERGDSAVYLCAISPWGSSDTQYFGPGTRLTVL.

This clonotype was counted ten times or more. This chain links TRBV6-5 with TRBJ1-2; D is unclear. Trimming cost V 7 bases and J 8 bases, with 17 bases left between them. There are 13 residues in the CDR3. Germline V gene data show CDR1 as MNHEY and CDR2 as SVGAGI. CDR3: CASTRKTLGGYTF. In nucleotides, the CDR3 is TGTGCCAGCACCAGAAAGACTTTAGGCGGCTACACCTTC.

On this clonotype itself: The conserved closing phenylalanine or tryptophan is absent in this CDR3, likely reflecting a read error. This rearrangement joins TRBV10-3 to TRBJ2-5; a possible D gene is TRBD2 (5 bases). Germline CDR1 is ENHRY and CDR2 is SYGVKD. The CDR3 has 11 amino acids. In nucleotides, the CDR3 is TGTGCCATCACTGAGCGGGAGACCCAGTACATC. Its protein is CAITERETQYI.

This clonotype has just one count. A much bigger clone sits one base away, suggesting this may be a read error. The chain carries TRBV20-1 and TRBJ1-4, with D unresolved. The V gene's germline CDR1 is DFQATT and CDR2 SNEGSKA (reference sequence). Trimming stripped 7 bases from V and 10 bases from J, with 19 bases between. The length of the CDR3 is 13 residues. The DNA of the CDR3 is TGCAGTGTTAGGGTTTTTCGTCCGGGAAAACTGTTTTTT. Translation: CSVRVFRPGKLFF.

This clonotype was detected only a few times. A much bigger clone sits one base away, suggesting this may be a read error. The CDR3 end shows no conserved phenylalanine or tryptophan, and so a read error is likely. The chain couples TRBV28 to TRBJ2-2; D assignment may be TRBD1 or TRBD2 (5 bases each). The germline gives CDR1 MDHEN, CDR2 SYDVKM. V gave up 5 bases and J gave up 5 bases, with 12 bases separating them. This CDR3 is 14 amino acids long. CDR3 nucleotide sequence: TGTGCCAGCAGTCCCGGGACGGCTACCGGGGAGCTGTTTTCT. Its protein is CASSPGTATGELFS.

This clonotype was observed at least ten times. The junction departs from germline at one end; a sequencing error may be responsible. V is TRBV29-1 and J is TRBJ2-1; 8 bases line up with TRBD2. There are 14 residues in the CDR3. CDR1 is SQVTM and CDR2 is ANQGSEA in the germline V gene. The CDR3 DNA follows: TGCAGCGTTGCTAGACTAGCGAACTCCAGTGAGCAGTTCTTT. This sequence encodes CSVARLANSSEQFF.

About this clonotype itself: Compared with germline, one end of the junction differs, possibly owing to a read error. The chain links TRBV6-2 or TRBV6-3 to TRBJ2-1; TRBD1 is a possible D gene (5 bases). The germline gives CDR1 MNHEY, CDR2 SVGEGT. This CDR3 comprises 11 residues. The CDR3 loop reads CDSSFQGEQFF. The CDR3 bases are TGTGACAGCAGTTTCCAGGGTGAGCAGTTCTTC.

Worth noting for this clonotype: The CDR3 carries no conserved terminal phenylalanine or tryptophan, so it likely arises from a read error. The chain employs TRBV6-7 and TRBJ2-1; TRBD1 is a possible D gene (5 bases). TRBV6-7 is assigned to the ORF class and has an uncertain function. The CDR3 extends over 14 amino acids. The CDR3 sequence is CANSYKDRRDEQFL. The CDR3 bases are TGTGCCAACAGTTACAAAGACAGACGGGATGAGCAGTTCTTG.